This T cell receptor beta chain is from a study of glioma-infiltrating T cells after dendritic cell vaccination. A few counts support this clone. Primers: 60 V beta forward and 13 J beta reverse. Data came from immunoSEQ multiplex PCR; TCRdb stores just in-frame clones and leaves some out. Of tens of thousands of clones listed, 82% are singletons. CDR1 and CDR2 from the germline V gene are ENHRY and SYGVKD. The CDR3 extends over 14 amino acids. V was shortened by 5 bases and J by 1 base, with 12 bases between the two germline ends. V usage is TRBV10-3 and J usage is TRBJ2-7; tentatively, D is TRBD1 (6 bases). Source: blood, taken before dendritic cell vaccination. This TCR derives from a human donor with glioblastoma. This CDR3 is CAISSDSSSYEQYF. The CDR3 DNA follows: TGTGCCATCAGTTCGGACAGCTCTTCCTACGAGCAGTACTTC.